This T cell receptor beta chain was obtained from a study of human T cells and chemical hapten exposure (dated by TCRdb to the early 2020s). Regarding the complete study: For sensitization, 2% DPC in acetone was applied to an approximately 2 cm by approximately 2 cm area of upper inner arm skin. Throughout the approximately 26-week study period, patients were also given weekly therapeutic DPC doses on the scalp. Patch testing was performed on the upper back with Finn chambers containing 0.01% DPC, and the patch tests were scored after 6 days according to International Contact Dermatitis Research Group standards. The mostly female patient cohort included alopecia areata with under or over 50% scalp involvement, alopecia totalis and alopecia universalis. Libraries were pooled for sequencing, and per-sample TCR yields varied mainly because of small differences in library volumes within the pool. This study followed changes in the peripheral blood TCR repertoire in vivo during primary and secondary sensitization of alopecia patients to the hapten diphenylcyclopropenone (DPC). Blood was sampled from patients pre-sensitization (week 0) and at 2, 6 and about 24 weeks after DPC sensitization. Around 30 alopecia patients provided blood for TCR sequencing at one to four time points (pre-sensitization, 2, 6 and 24 weeks).

This specimen's time point label, per the study, means: pre-sensitization, week 0. The treatment or condition label on this specimen signifies: therapeutic diphenylcyclopropenone sensitization with weekly scalp DPC. At every patch-test visit, the blood draw took place before the patch test was put on. Eligible patients were aged 18 to 70, diagnosed with alopecia, deemed suitable for DPC therapy, and excluded if pregnant. Total RNA was extracted from unfractionated whole blood collected in Tempus Blood RNA tubes. Here is what the overall study found, with its caveats: After repeated subsampling, changes were observed in the strength of the expansion versus patch-test correlation and in the threshold at which the correlation became significant. Because all patients had alopecia, a presumed autoimmune disease, the immune response of the patients might differ from that of healthy individuals. Significantly more large CDR3 similarity clusters were formed by expanded TCRs than by pre-sensitization or healthy control sets, consistent with antigen-driven responses. The number of PT1 expanded TCRs positively correlated with patch test score, significant at thresholds 8, 16 and 32 but not 4. DPC sensitization did not change how many TCRs were above 1 in 1000 frequency, and no evidence was found of alterations in global repertoire structure.

For CDR1 and CDR2, the germline V gene lists SQVTM and ANQGSEA. Trimmed from V: 5 bases; trimmed from J: 5 bases; junction bases lacking a gene match: 6. Spanning cysteine to phenylalanine, the CDR3 consists of 13 amino acids. The entry retains the CDR3 DNA only, 39 bases that are in frame from base 1. At least ten counts were recorded for this clonotype. The antigen it binds to is not known. Within one base of it there is no much larger clone, and no base qualities were kept. Libraries were made using RACE. Data came from a NextSeq 500. During library preparation, unique molecular identifiers were attached to individual cDNA molecules so that TCRs could be counted quantitatively and reproducibly. For every blood RNA sample, sequencing covered both the TCR alpha and TCR beta chains. The study's processing was this. A median of about 87,000 TCRs per sample was observed, with a range of 23,224 to 690,600. V, J and CDR3 annotation of the TCR reads was carried out using the Decombinator software suite. For the PS versus PT1 abundance plots, all samples were subsampled to the same number of TCRs (28,000). Expanded TCRs were defined as absent before sensitization and observed at least eight times at the 2-week time point. TCRdb trimmed the raw reads at Q25, called clones with MiXCR and kept productive beta chains. Under each unique CDR3 protein, matching rows form one entry showing the most common genes and DNA. TCRdb assigned the V and J calls; the authors' analysis was not used. The sample table holds fewer than 70,000 distinct CDR3 sequences, of which over 9.5% were seen once. 5.2% of the sample is in the top ten clones.

The rearrangement joined TRBV29-1 to TRBJ2-7, with 10 bases aligning to TRBD1. The specimen comprised whole blood, sampled in connection with sensitization to the hapten diphenylcyclopropenone (DPC). The source is a woman aged 50 to 60 with alopecia areata. Some clones in this sample may be carry-over from other donors' samples. The CDR3 in this case is CSVLGQGRNEQYF. The DNA reads as follows: TGCAGCGTTCTGGGACAGGGGCGGAACGAGCAGTACTTC.